The clone carrying this T cell receptor (beta chain) was observed at least ten times. What it recognizes is unknown. The CDR3 runs 15 residues. In germline, CDR1 is ENHRY, CDR2 SYGVKD. Trimming took off 8 bases at V and 6 bases at J, with 17 bases between the two ends. The time point is: newly diagnosed GD, antithyroid drugs for less than 3 months. With RNA extracted from PBMCs as input, the TCR library was made. The data are from a study of regulatory T cells in long-lasting Graves disease. Study summary: Patients newly diagnosed with Graves' had been on antithyroid drugs for under 3 months.

General study results and limits: Among samples with persistent disease, TRBV28, TRBJ1-2 and TRBJ2-5 were favored.

HTBI primers from iRepertoire and Arm-PCR of CDR3 regions yielded the TCR beta libraries. TCRdb reprocessed the multiplex PCR reads with MiXCR, giving one entry per CDR3 protein. The sample comprises roughly 510,000 distinct CDR3 sequences, about 16% of which are singletons, and 9.5% to 15% rests with the top ten. This sample was also put to use in a study of T cells in Graves' hyperthyroidism and ophthalmopathy. That publication notes: Exclusions: uncontrolled infection, other autoimmune disease, pregnancy, lactation.

The receptor comes from a man younger than 35 with Graves disease. The V and J genes are TRBV10-3 and TRBJ1-6, with D maybe TRBD1 (5 bases). This specimen was peripheral blood mononuclear cells (PBMCs), taken at new diagnosis, from a patient treated with antithyroid drugs. The CDR3 loop reads CAIGDRRLVNSPLHF. DNA of the CDR3: TGTGCCATCGGCGACAGAAGACTAGTTAATTCACCCCTCCACTTT.